This is a list of T cell receptor beta chains from one sample in a study of identical twins. TCRdb re-analysed the 5' RACE reads in MiXCR, keeping a single row per CDR3 protein. The data hold just under 650,000 distinct CDR3 sequences, with roughly 6.6% observed a single time. These data are also associated with another study on yellow fever vaccine responses in identical twins.

Sequenced: PBMCs. The receptors were sampled from a woman aged 18-29 years in good health. Both conserved end residues are part of each CDR3. A D gene is named only where the DNA matches it firmly. A row's size may be missing; if present it is once, few, many or a size class.

v_call	d_call	clone_size	j_call	cdr3_nt	cdr3_aa
TRBV12-3/TRBV12-4	TRBD2	few	TRBJ2-2	TGTGCCAGCAGTTTAAGACTAGCGGGGGCTTGGACCGGGGAGCTGTTTTTT	CASSLRLAGAWTGELFF
TRBV6-2/TRBV6-3	TRBD1	-	TRBJ1-1	TGTGCCAGCAGTTACTCCCCTGGGACAGGCGCTGAAGCTTTCTTT	CASSYSPGTGAEAFF
TRBV7-2	TRBD2	-	TRBJ2-1	TGTGCCAGCAGCTTAGCCCCAACTAGCGGGGGACCACTACCGGAGCAGTTCTTC	CASSLAPTSGGPLPEQFF
TRBV9	-	few	TRBJ1-4	TGTGCCAGCAGCGAGGGGGGGACTAATGAAAAACTGTTTTTT	CASSEGGTNEKLFF
TRBV7-9	TRBD1	many	TRBJ1-6	TGTGCCAGCAGCTTAGGGCAGGGGGCGAGCTCACCCCTCCACTTT	CASSLGQGASSPLHF
TRBV4-1	TRBD2	-	TRBJ2-1	TGCGCCAGCAGCCAACAGGGTCTAGCGGGGAGCTCCTACAATGAGCAGTTCTTC	CASSQQGLAGSSYNEQFF
TRBV12-3/TRBV12-4	-	many	TRBJ2-2	TGTGCCATCCCGGGGTTTTTCTCCGGGGAGCTGTTTTTT	CAIPGFFSGELFF
TRBV2	TRBD1	-	TRBJ2-5	TGTGCCAGCAGTGATCAGGGGGCCCAAGAGACCCAGTACTTC	CASSDQGAQETQYF
TRBV7-9	TRBD1	few	TRBJ1-5	TGTGCCAGCAGCTACGCTCCCGGGACAGGGGGCAATCAGCCCCAGCATTTT	CASSYAPGTGGNQPQHF
TRBV28	TRBD2	-	TRBJ2-7	TGTGCCAGCAGGGGGGGGATGCGGGGTCCCTACGAGCAGTACTTC	CASRGGMRGPYEQYF
TRBV12-3/TRBV12-4	-	many	TRBJ2-2	TGTGCCAGCAGTTTAGCTCTAGCCAACACCGGGGAGCTGTTTTTT	CASSLALANTGELFF
TRBV3-1	-	few	TRBJ1-4	TGTGCCAGCAGCCGTGGATCGCAGAATAATGAAAAACTGTTTTTT	CASSRGSQNNEKLFF
TRBV2	TRBD2	-	TRBJ2-2	TGTGCCAGCAGGCGAACTAGCGGGCACACCGGGGAGCTGTTTTTT	CASRRTSGHTGELFF
TRBV29-1	TRBD2	-	TRBJ2-1	TGCAGCGTTGAGGCACTAGCGGGAGGACGTAGGAATGAGCAGTTCTTC	CSVEALAGGRRNEQFF
TRBV6-2/TRBV6-3	-	-	TRBJ2-1	TGTGCCAGCAGTAAGGGGTTAGAGTTCTACAATGAGCAGTTCTTC	CASSKGLEFYNEQFF
TRBV20-1	TRBD2	few	TRBJ2-7	TGCAGTGCTTCTCGTCAGGGGGGACTAGCGGGGGACGAGCAGTACTTC	CSASRQGGLAGDEQYF
TRBV5-1	-	many	TRBJ2-2	TGCGCCAGCAGCGTACAAAAGAGTGTGGGCACCGGGGAGCTGTTTTTT	CASSVQKSVGTGELFF
TRBV7-9	-	-	TRBJ2-1	TGTGCCAGCACTAGGGGCGTACCCGAGGGTGAGCAGTTCTTC	CASTRGVPEGEQFF
TRBV24-1	-	-	TRBJ2-2	TGTGCCACCAGTGATATGACGACAGCCGGGGAGCTGTTTTTT	CATSDMTTAGELFF
TRBV3-1	-	few	TRBJ2-7	TGTGCCAGCAGCCAAGTGAGCTTAGGCCACTACGAGCAGTACTTC	CASSQVSLGHYEQYF
TRBV29-1	TRBD1	-	TRBJ2-7	TGCAGCGAGGGACAGGCAGGGGACGAGCAGTACTTC	CSEGQAGDEQYF
TRBV29-1	-	-	TRBJ1-1	TGCAGCGCCACCCTCTATGGCACTGAAGCTTTCTTT	CSATLYGTEAFF
TRBV24-1	TRBD2	many	TRBJ2-1	TGTGCCACACAAAGCGGGAGGGTTAACAATGAGCAGTTCTTC	CATQSGRVNNEQFF
TRBV27	-	-	TRBJ2-1	TGTGCCAGCACCCCTACTAGAGGTCGCAATGAGCAGTTCTTC	CASTPTRGRNEQFF
TRBV15	-	-	TRBJ2-3	TGTGCCACCAGCGTTCCCGAAGACTATCTCTCTATAAGCACAGATACGCAGTATTTT	CATSVPEDYLSISTDTQYF
TRBV4-1	TRBD1	few	TRBJ2-7	TGCGCCAGCAGCCAAGACTTGTGGGGACAGACAGGGGACTCCATGGGGTACGAGCAGTACTTC	CASSQDLWGQTGDSMGYEQYF
TRBV29-1	-	few	TRBJ2-1	TGCAGCGTTGGGGGAGGCTCGAGGGTGGAATACAATGAGCAGTTCTTC	CSVGGGSRVEYNEQFF
TRBV6-5	TRBD1	many	TRBJ2-5	TGTGCCAGCAGTTACTCCGGACAGGGACAAGAGACCCAGTACTTC	CASSYSGQGQETQYF
TRBV5-1	TRBD2	few	TRBJ2-5	TGCGCCAGCAGCCCCGGGACTAAAGCAGGGACCCAGTACTTC	CASSPGTKAGTQYF
TRBV28	-	many	TRBJ1-6	TGTGCCAGCAGTTTCACACTTTGGCAGAAAAATTCACCCCTCCACTTT	CASSFTLWQKNSPLHF
TRBV12-3/TRBV12-4	TRBD2	many	TRBJ2-1	TGTGCCAGCAGCGGGCGGGGGGGCCGTTACAATGAGCAGTTCTTC	CASSGRGGRYNEQFF
TRBV7-2	TRBD1	many	TRBJ2-1	TGTGCCAGCAGCCCTTACGGGACAGCCAGCTCCTACAATGAGCAGTTCTTC	CASSPYGTASSYNEQFF
TRBV2	-	few	TRBJ1-1	TGTGCCAGCACCTCAGACCCTATAAGCCCCGAAGCTTTCTTT	CASTSDPISPEAFF
TRBV6-1	TRBD1	-	TRBJ1-5	TGTGCCAGCAGTGCCGGGACAGGGGTCATCAATCAGCCCCAGCATTTT	CASSAGTGVINQPQHF
TRBV4-1	TRBD2	many	TRBJ2-1	TGCGCCAGCAGCGCAGCTAGCGGGGCCTACAATGAGCAGTTCTTC	CASSAASGAYNEQFF
TRBV24-1	-	-	TRBJ2-3	TGTGCCACCAGTGAAAGAACAGATACGCAGTATTTT	CATSERTDTQYF
TRBV7-8	TRBD1	few	TRBJ2-1	TGTGCCAGCAGCCCTCGGGACAGGAATGAGCAGTTCTTC	CASSPRDRNEQFF
TRBV10-3	-	-	TRBJ1-6	TGTGCCATCAGTGAATTCGAGATTAATTCACCCCTCCACTTT	CAISEFEINSPLHF
TRBV12-3/TRBV12-4	TRBD1	-	TRBJ1-2	TGTGCCAGCAGTTTAGGAAGGGGGCTGGGCTACACCTTC	CASSLGRGLGYTF
TRBV5-5	-	-	TRBJ1-3	TGTGCCAGCAGCTTGACCCCGGAAGAAGGAAACACCATATATTTT	CASSLTPEEGNTIYF
TRBV24-1	-	-	TRBJ1-4	TGTGCCACCAATACACTCCCAGGACAGATGAAAAAACTGTTTTTT	CATNTLPGQMKKLFF
TRBV12-3/TRBV12-4	-	many	TRBJ1-5	TGTGCCAGCAGTACAGGGAAGGGACAGCCCCAGCATTTT	CASSTGKGQPQHF
TRBV2	TRBD2	many	TRBJ2-2	TGTGCCAGCAGTCCCCCCTCGGGACTAGCGGGACCGAACACCGGGGAGCTGTTTTTT	CASSPPSGLAGPNTGELFF
TRBV4-1	TRBD2	-	TRBJ2-2	TGCGCCAGCAGCCAAGTTGCGGGGGGCCACACCGGGGAGCTGTTTTTT	CASSQVAGGHTGELFF
TRBV14	-	many	TRBJ2-1	TGTGCCAGCAGCCAACCATCCCCAGTCGGGTTTGCCTACAATGAGCAGTTCTTC	CASSQPSPVGFAYNEQFF
TRBV7-6	-	-	TRBJ2-5	TGTGCCAGCAGCTTAGGATTGGAGCGGAGGGGACAGACCCAGTACTTC	CASSLGLERRGQTQYF
TRBV5-6	-	-	TRBJ2-3	TGTGCCAGCAGCGGGCACGGGGGCACAGATACGCAGTATTTT	CASSGHGGTDTQYF
TRBV7-3	TRBD2	few	TRBJ2-1	TGTGCCAGCAGCTTAATGGCGGGAGGGAACAATGAGCAGTTCTTC	CASSLMAGGNNEQFF
TRBV24-1	-	few	TRBJ2-5	TGTGCCACCGGCCCCGGGACGGAAGAGACCCAGTACTTC	CATGPGTEETQYF
TRBV5-1	TRBD1	few	TRBJ2-7	TGCGCCAGCAGCATGAGGGTAGACAGGGCCTACGAGCAGTACTTC	CASSMRVDRAYEQYF
TRBV7-9	-	few	TRBJ1-4	TGTGCCAGCAGCCTCGGACAGTTTAATGAAAAACTGTTTTTT	CASSLGQFNEKLFF
TRBV10-3	TRBD1	-	TRBJ2-2	TGTGCCATCTCGAAGGGGTTCGGACAGGGGGACACCGGGGAGCTGTTTTTT	CAISKGFGQGDTGELFF
TRBV3-1	-	-	TRBJ1-1	TGTGCCAGCAGCGAAGAGGGGCTGAACACTGAAGCTTTCTTT	CASSEEGLNTEAFF
TRBV7-2	-	-	TRBJ1-1	TGTGCCAGCAGCTTGGGGAGGGCGCGGGACACTGAAGCTTTCTTT	CASSLGRARDTEAFF
TRBV12-3/TRBV12-4	-	many	TRBJ1-2	TGTGCCAGCAGCCGTCTGGGGATCGAATATGGCTACACCTTC	CASSRLGIEYGYTF